Described below is a single TCR beta chain sequence and its context. Its antigen is currently not known. Per-nucleotide qualities are absent, and no much larger clonotype sits a single base away. V is reduced by 3 bases and J by 4 bases, leaving a spacing of 15 bases between them. CDR1 is given as GTSNPN and CDR2 as SVGIG, both from the germline V gene (reference sequence). Spanning cysteine to phenylalanine, the CDR3 consists of 15 amino acids. The read is trimmed to its CDR3 DNA, 45 bases read in frame from base 1. The transplants used related donors along with nonmyeloablative bone marrow transplantation, and in the human trials mixed chimerism was transient. Thawed PBMCs were FACS-sorted into unstimulated Tregs (CD4+CD25+CD127-), CD4+ non-Tregs (CD4+CD25-), CD4 cells and CD8 cells. The patients were a few recipients of combined kidney and bone marrow transplants from the ITN036ST trial, and samples were available only from these trial subjects. Healthy control blood was separated into PBMCs by Ficoll density gradient and cryopreserved, and patient PBMCs were collected both before and after transplant.

Genomic DNA was extracted from sorted cells with the QIAGEN DNeasy Blood and Tissue Kit for TCRbeta CDR3 sequencing. High-throughput TCRbeta CDR3 sequencing, including PCR amplification with bias correction and internal controls, was performed commercially through immunoSEQ. In the paper's pipeline: Unique productive TCRbeta sequences were defined by CDR3 nucleotide sequence where primers matched, and otherwise by CDR3 amino acid sequence together with Vbeta and Jbeta genes. To correct for sorting error, sequences found in more than one sorted population at a frequency ratio of 2:1 or less were discarded, and the remaining shared sequences were assigned to the population with the higher frequency. A sequence was defined as donor-reactive if the sequence was expanded at least 5-fold in CFSE-low cells compared with unstimulated cells and had a frequency of at least 0.01% in CFSE-low cells. Repertoire divergence was quantified by Jensen-Shannon divergence calculated from the top 100 TCRbeta sequences ranked by frequency. When a sample had multiple sequencing runs, each run was corrected for sorting error separately and the runs were then pooled. The table comes from immuneACCESS by way of TCRdb, which keeps in-frame sequences with V and J called. Part of the clones is missing from these tables; in studies checked, under half for an unresolved V gene and the rest for unknown reasons. D and trimming come from the DNA, and the V and J calls and clone size come from that table. Counted in this sample were tens of thousands of clones; over 85% of them appeared once. Around 1.6% of the sample is taken by the ten largest.

The data stem from a study of Tregs in tolerant kidney transplant recipients (dated by TCRdb to between 2018 and 2021). About the study as a whole: TCRbeta sequencing was used in the study to identify donor-specific regulatory T cells before combined kidney and bone marrow transplantation, and the identified cells were then tracked after transplant. Here is what the overall study found, with its caveats: Because only a small number of patients were included, the study had limitations, and the results will need to be validated in larger populations as well as under other immunosuppression protocols. For some patients, the PCR primers changed as time went on, which meant samples from those patients could not be compared with one another at the nucleotide level. Expanding Tregs with activated donor B cells appeared to identify the most biologically relevant and donor-specific TCRbeta repertoire. In tolerant patients, donor-specific Tregs expanded more than Tregs overall, which suggests antigen-driven rather than nonspecific expansion. Biological reproducibility was not directly addressed, though technical replication error appeared minimal.

This clonotype was obtained from a human patient who received a combined kidney and bone marrow transplant. Some T cells may derive from the graft donor when a transplant has been performed. The sample in question was CD4+ T cells from blood (PBMCs), obtained 12 months after the transplant. Recombination joined TRBV30 with TRBJ2-2, and perhaps TRBD1 as D gene, on 5 matching bases. For the CDR3, the sequence is CAWRRVDIITGELFF. Read as DNA, the sequence is TGTGCCTGGAGACGAGTGGACATAATCACCGGGGAGCTGTTTTTT. The variable domain in full, with residues beyond the CDR3 obtained from the reference TRBV30 and TRBJ2-2 genes, is SQTIHQWPATLVQPVGSPLSLECTVEGTSNPNLYWYRQAAGRGLQLLFYSVGIGQISSEVPQNLSASRPQDRQFILSSKKLLLSDSGFYLCAWRRVDIITGELFFGEGSRLTVL.